This T cell receptor (beta chain) appears in the sequencing data of a study of control samples from healthy donors and cancer patients. Sequencing used immunoSEQ multiplex PCR; TCRdb keeps in-frame clones, though not all of them. The repertoire has roughly 95,000 clones, approximately 89% of them found once; the top ten carry around 1%. This receptor was identified in a woman aged 25 to 39 in good health. Sequenced input: blood.

The CDR3 region has the DNA TGTGCCAGCAGTTGGGACAGGGGCTTCTACGAGCAGTACTTC. Translation gives CASSWDRGFYEQYF. The chain couples TRBV2 to TRBJ2-7, with 10 bases fitting TRBD1. Germline V lookup: CDR1 SNHLY, CDR2 FYNNEI. V lost 5 bases, J lost 3 bases, and 4 bases stayed unmatched. This CDR3 is built from 14 residues. Full variable domain (remainder filled in from reference TRBV2 and TRBJ2-7): EPEVTQTPSHQVTQMGQEVILRCVPISNHLYFYWYRQILGQKVEFLVSFYNNEISEKSEIFDDQFSVERPDGSNFTLKIRSTKLEDSAMYFCASSWDRGFYEQYFGPGTRLTVT.